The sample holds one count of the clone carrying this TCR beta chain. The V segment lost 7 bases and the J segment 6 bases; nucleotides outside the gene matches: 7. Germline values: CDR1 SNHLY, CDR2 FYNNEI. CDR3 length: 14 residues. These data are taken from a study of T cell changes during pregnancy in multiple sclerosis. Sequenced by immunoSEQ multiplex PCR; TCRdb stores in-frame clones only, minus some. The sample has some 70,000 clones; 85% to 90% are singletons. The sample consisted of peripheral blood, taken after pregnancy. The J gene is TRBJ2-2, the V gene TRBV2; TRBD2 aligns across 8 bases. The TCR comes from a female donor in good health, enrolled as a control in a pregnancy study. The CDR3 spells CASKGTSDAGELFF. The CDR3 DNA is TGTGCCAGCAAAGGGACTAGTGACGCCGGGGAGCTGTTTTTT.